These 6 T cell receptor beta chains share one sample of origin, sequenced in a study of T cells after yellow fever vaccination. MiXCR, run by TCRdb on the 5' RACE reads, gives a single entry per CDR3 protein. This table has under 200,000 distinct CDR3 sequences, about 7% appearing once. The input for sequencing was CD4+ T cells sorted from PBMCs, taken less than 6 days after the first yellow fever vaccination. The source is a man between 18 and 35 years old who received the YFV17D yellow fever vaccine.

This clonotype has a count of ten or more. The rearrangement uses TRBV6-2 or TRBV6-3 and TRBJ1-1, with TRBD1 identical over 7 bases. The CDR3 totals 14 residues. Germline CDR1 reads MNHEY; CDR2 reads SVGEGT. Trimming took 2 bases from V and 4 from J; bases not matched to a gene: 4. For the CDR3, the DNA is TGTGCCAGCAGTTACGGGACAGTCCCCACTGAAGCTTTCTTT. This codes for CASSYGTVPTEAFF.

This chain uses TRBV5-5 with TRBJ1-5; 9 bases are a match to TRBD1. V dropped 3 bases and J dropped 3; count of bases not matched to a gene: 7. Germline V gives CDR1 SGHKS, CDR2 YYEKEE (reference sequence). The CDR3 covers 16 residues. CDR3 amino acids: CASSWGQGGNNQPQHF. The DNA of the CDR3 is TGTGCCAGCAGCTGGGGACAGGGTGGGAACAATCAGCCCCAGCATTTT.

This clonotype was seen only a few times. The rearrangement links TRBV19 to TRBJ1-5; tentatively, D is TRBD1 (6 bases). CDR1 and CDR2 (germline): LNHDA, SQIVND (reference sequence). CDR3 size: 11 residues. Trimming shortened V by 10 bases and J by 7 bases, and 11 bases separated the two germline ends. The CDR3 region has the DNA TGTGCCACGGGCCAGGGGCAGCCCCAGCATTTT. Its protein is CATGQGQPQHF.

This clonotype was found many times. CDR3 sequence: CASSRTGGNLDYGYTF. In DNA, the CDR3 is TGTGCCAGCAGTCGGACAGGGGGCAATCTCGACTATGGCTACACCTTC. The rearrangement joins TRBV27 to TRBJ1-2; 11 nucleotides align to TRBD1. Per the germline V gene, CDR1 is MNHEY and CDR2 is SMNVEV (reference sequence). This CDR3 spans 16 amino acids. With V trimmed by 5 bases and J by 3 bases, 8 bases remained unmatched.

This clonotype was counted many times. The chain links TRBV12-3 or TRBV12-4 to TRBJ1-5, with 9 bases fitting TRBD1. V lost 4 bases and J lost 5; bases outside the gene matches: 3. The CDR3 is 14 residues long. The CDR3 nucleotides are TGTGCCAGCAGTTCCGGGACAGGGCATCAGCCCCAGCATTTT. Encoded protein: CASSSGTGHQPQHF.

This clonotype was picked up many times. V is TRBV19 and J is TRBJ2-3, with D unclear. Between the trimmed V and J ends, which lost 1 base and 1 base, there was a span of 12 bases. CDR1 is LNHDA, CDR2 SQIVND, per germline (reference sequence). The CDR3 covers 16 residues. The CDR3 DNA sequence: TGTGCCAGTAGTATAGCTGAGGCGATGGGCACAGATACGCAGTATTTT. This encodes CASSIAEAMGTDTQYF.